Listed below are T cell receptor beta chains from one sample, sequenced in a study of cytomegalovirus exposure and HLA in healthy donors. The table came from immunoSEQ multiplex PCR; TCRdb's copy has only in-frame clones and leaves some out. The table lists about 190,000 clones, 84% of them singletons. The specimen was PBMCs. The source of these receptors is a boy aged 10-17 years in good health and CMV-seronegative. CDR3s include the opening cysteine and the closing phenylalanine or tryptophan. The D gene is left open where the match is weak. Some rows mark clone size as missing; the rest say once, few, many or name a class of expanded clone.

>TRBD1|TRBV7-9|TRBJ1-2|.
TGTTCCAGCAGCTCGGACAGGTTTGGCTACACCTTC
CSSSSDRFGYTF
>.|TRBV11-2|TRBJ2-1|once
TGTGCCAGCAGCTTAGATAGTAGCGGGCAGTTCTTC
CASSLDSSGQFF
>TRBD2|TRBV5-6|TRBJ2-1|.
TGTGCCAGCAGTTCGGGACTAGCGTTTGACAATGAGCAGTTCTTC
CASSSGLAFDNEQFF
>TRBD1|TRBV2|TRBJ2-2|.
TGTGCCAGCAGGGGGACAGGGGCCAACACCGGGGAGCTGTTTTTT
CASRGTGANTGELFF
>TRBD1|TRBV11-2|TRBJ2-2|.
TGTGCCAGCAGCTTATACCGACAGGGAAGCACCGGGGAGCTGTTTTTT
CASSLYRQGSTGELFF
>TRBD1|TRBV7-2|TRBJ1-2|.
TGTGCCAGCAGCCTTGGACAGGGGCTTTATGGCTACACCTTC
CASSLGQGLYGYTF
>TRBD1|TRBV5-1|TRBJ1-5|.
TGCGCCAGCAGCTTACTTGGGACAGCGGATCAGCCCCAGCATTTT
CASSLLGTADQPQHF
>.|TRBV11-2|TRBJ1-1|.
TGTGCCAGCAGCTTAGGGGCCACTGAAGCTTTCTTT
CASSLGATEAFF
>TRBD1|TRBV9|TRBJ1-5|.
TGTGCCAGCAGCCCGACCGGGACAGGGAACGGACAGCCCCAGCATTTT
CASSPTGTGNGQPQHF
>.|TRBV7-2|TRBJ1-5|few
TGTGCCAGCAGCTTAGCCCCAAATCAGCCCCAGCATTTT
CASSLAPNQPQHF
>TRBD2|TRBV6-1|TRBJ2-2|.
TGTGCCAGCAGTGAGGGCGGGAGGGCCGACACCGGGGAGCTGTTTTTT
CASSEGGRADTGELFF
>.|TRBV30|TRBJ2-7|.
TGTGCCTGGAGTGGAGACAGATACGAGCAGTACTTC
CAWSGDRYEQYF
>TRBD2|TRBV6-1|TRBJ2-3|.
TGTGCCAGCCAGCGGGGGGTTGCAGATACGCAGTATTTT
CASQRGVADTQYF
>.|TRBV30|TRBJ2-3|.
TGTGCCTGGAGTGGATGGGGAGCAGAAAACACAGATACGCAGTATTTT
CAWSGWGAENTDTQYF
>TRBD2|TRBV18|TRBJ2-3|.
TGTGCCAGCTCACCCTTCACCAAAAGACTAGCGGACCGCACAGATACGCAGTATTTT
CASSPFTKRLADRTDTQYF
>TRBD1|TRBV9|TRBJ2-5|.
TGTGCCAGCAGCCTAGGGACAGTCCAAGAGACCCAGTACTTC
CASSLGTVQETQYF
>.|TRBV10-3|TRBJ2-7|.
TGTGCCGCACAAGACAGAACCTACGAGCAGTACTTC
CAAQDRTYEQYF
>TRBD2|TRBV4-2|TRBJ2-2|.
TGTGCCAGCAGCCAAGAGCGGGAGGGCTCTTCCGCGAACGCCGGGGAGCTGTTTTTT
CASSQEREGSSANAGELFF
>TRBD1|TRBV30|TRBJ1-4|.
TGTGCCTGGAGTGCGGGACAGGGTGATGAAAAACTGTTTTTT
CAWSAGQGDEKLFF
>TRBD1|TRBV30|TRBJ1-2|.
TGTGCCTGGAGCCGAAGACAGGGTGACTACGGTGGCTACACCTTC
CAWSRRQGDYGGYTF
>.|TRBV6-1|TRBJ2-1|.
TGTGCCAGCAGTTTTTCGGGTTACAATGAGCAGTTCTTC
CASSFSGYNEQFF
>.|TRBV2|TRBJ2-3|once
TGTGCCACCATCGGGGGAACGGATACGCAGTATTTT
CATIGGTDTQYF
>.|TRBV2|TRBJ1-4|.
TGTGCTACGCGGGGAGACCCGGGCCGAGAAAAACTGTTTTTT
CATRGDPGREKLFF
>TRBD1|TRBV27|TRBJ1-2|.
TGTGCCAGCTCAAGCTGGCAGGGGGCAACTAACTATGGCTACACCTTC
CASSSWQGATNYGYTF
>TRBD2|TRBV14|TRBJ2-1|.
TGTGCCAGCAGCCAAGATATTGCTAGCGGTAACAATGAGCAGTTCTTC
CASSQDIASGNNEQFF
>TRBD2|TRBV9|TRBJ2-7|once
TGTGCCAGCAGCGTAGCGGCTAGCGGAAATTACGAGCAGTACTTC
CASSVAASGNYEQYF
>TRBD1|TRBV6-1|TRBJ1-1|.
TGTGCCAGCAGTGCGGCAGGGGGCACTGAAGCTTTCTTT
CASSAAGGTEAFF
>TRBD2|TRBV23-1|TRBJ2-2|.
TGCGCCAGCAGTCAATCGGGGGAGGGTTTGACCGGGGAGCTGTTTTTT
CASSQSGEGLTGELFF
>TRBD2|TRBV6-5|TRBJ2-1|.
TGTGCCAGCTCTAAGCGGGGGCTGTCCTACAATGAGCAGTTCTTC
CASSKRGLSYNEQFF
>.|TRBV7-2|TRBJ2-1|.
TGTGCCAGCAGCTTAGATCCGGGATTAGGGTCCTACAATGAGCAGTTCTTC
CASSLDPGLGSYNEQFF
>.|TRBV5-4|TRBJ2-5|.
TGTGCCAGCAGCTTGTATGACTCAGGGGTCCTTGGGACCCAGTACTTC
CASSLYDSGVLGTQYF
>.|TRBV27|TRBJ2-2|.
TGTGCCAGCAGCCTCGGGACTGAGAACACCGGGGAGCTGTTTTTT
CASSLGTENTGELFF
>.|TRBV27|TRBJ1-2|.
TGTGCCAGCAGTCCCTTTTTTTTGGACAGCCTATCTAACTATGGCTACACCTTC
CASSPFFLDSLSNYGYTF
>TRBD2|TRBV27|TRBJ2-3|.
TGTGCCAGCAGTTTTCGACTAGCCGGAGCAGATACGCAGTATTTT
CASSFRLAGADTQYF
>.|TRBV5-6|TRBJ1-5|.
TGTGCCAGCAGCTTGTTGGGGGCGAACAATCAGCCCCAGCATTTT
CASSLLGANNQPQHF